This section outlines one T cell receptor beta chain sequence together with its context. Produced via immunoSEQ multiplex PCR; TCRdb's table is partial and in-frame only. The sample includes roughly 220,000 clones, roughly four fifths of them seen just once. Seattle participants joined during active infection and were tracked over time. This sample was taken from a study of blood T cell repertoires in COVID-19. Study-wide context: Spain, Italy and the United States supplied samples that represented acute and convalescent COVID-19.

Material: peripheral blood. The TCR originated in a woman of 80 years or more with COVID-19, enrolled during active disease.

The CDR3 nucleotides are TGCGCCAGCAGCCAAGAGGGTCTAGCGGGCTACTACAATGAGCAGTTCTTC. It yields the protein CASSQEGLAGYYNEQFF. The chain joins TRBV4-3 to TRBJ2-1; 8 nucleotides match TRBD2. Germline V lookup: CDR1 LGHNA, CDR2 YSLEER. J gave up 3 bases and V 0 bases, and 7 bases lay outside the gene matches. The CDR3 loop spans 17 amino acids.